The text below deals with one T cell receptor (beta chain). This sample is part of a study of blood T cell repertoires in COVID-19. The table came from immunoSEQ multiplex PCR; TCRdb's copy has only in-frame clones and leaves some out. The sample holds 320,000 or so clones, more than 75% seen once. Trimming at V came to 5 bases and at J to 0 bases, leaving 12 bases not matched to a gene. Germline V gene lookup returns CDR1 KGHSH and CDR2 LQKENI. The CDR3 loop spans 18 amino acids. The chain uses TRBV18 and TRBJ2-4; 8 bases match TRBD1. Sequencing was done on a sample of PBMCs or T cells enriched from blood (not recorded which). This receptor was identified in a young woman who had recovered from COVID-19. Written as DNA, the CDR3 is TGTGCCAGCTCATCTAGGGGACAGGACTTACTAGCCAAAAACATTCAGTACTTC. Its protein is CASSSRGQDLLAKNIQYF. The whole variable domain, remainder taken from reference TRBV18 and TRBJ2-4, is NAGVMQNPRHLVRRRGQEARLRCSPMKGHSHVYWYRQLPEEGLKFMVYLQKENIIDESGMPKERFSAEFPKEGPSILRIQQVVRGDSAAYFCASSSRGQDLLAKNIQYFGAGTRLSVL.